The 2 T cell receptor beta chains in this list originate from one sample, sequenced in a study of monozygotic twins with inflammatory bowel disease. Following a re-call of the 5' RACE reads, TCRdb has one entry per CDR3 protein and lacks DNA. This listing includes approximately 400,000 distinct CDR3 sequences. The sequencing input was blood. Receptors originate from a human donor with ulcerative colitis or Crohn's disease, or a healthy co-twin of an affected twin (not recorded which).

The rearrangement links TRBV6-5 to TRBJ2-7. Germline V gene sequence: CDR1 MNHEY, CDR2 SVGAGI. The length of the CDR3 is 16 residues. CDR3 protein: CASSYSAADTTYEQYF.

The V gene is TRBV7-9, the J gene TRBJ2-1; as DNA is missing, the TRBD1 call by TCRdb cannot be tested. Looked up from germline, CDR1 is SEHNR and CDR2 is FQNEAQ (reference sequence). The CDR3 extends over 14 amino acids. The CDR3 sequence: CASSLVAGMDEQFF.